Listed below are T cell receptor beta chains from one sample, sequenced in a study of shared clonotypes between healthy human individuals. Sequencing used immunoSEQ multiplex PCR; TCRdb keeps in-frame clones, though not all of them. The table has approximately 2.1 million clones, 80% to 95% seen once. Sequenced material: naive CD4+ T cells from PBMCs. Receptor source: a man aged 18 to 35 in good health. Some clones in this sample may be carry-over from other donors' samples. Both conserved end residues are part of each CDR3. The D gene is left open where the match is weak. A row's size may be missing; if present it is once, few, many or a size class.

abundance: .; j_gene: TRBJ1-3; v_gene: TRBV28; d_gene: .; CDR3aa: CASRQWGNTIYF; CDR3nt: TGTGCCAGCAGGCAGTGGGGAAACACCATATATTTT
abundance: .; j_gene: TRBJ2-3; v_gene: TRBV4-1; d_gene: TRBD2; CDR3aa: CASSQEPVSSGITDTQYF; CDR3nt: TGCGCCAGCAGCCAAGAGCCCGTCTCTAGCGGGATCACAGATACGCAGTATTTT
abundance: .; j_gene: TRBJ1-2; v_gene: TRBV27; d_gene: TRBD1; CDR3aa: CASSRTGERYGYTF; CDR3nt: TGTGCCAGCAGTAGGACAGGAGAACGATATGGCTACACCTTC
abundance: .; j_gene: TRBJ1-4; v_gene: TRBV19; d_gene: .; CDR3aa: CASSIGMGKLFF; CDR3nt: TGTGCCAGTAGTATCGGAATGGGAAAACTGTTTTTT
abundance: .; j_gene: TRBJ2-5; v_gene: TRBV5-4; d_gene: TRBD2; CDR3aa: CASSPLTSTAETQYF; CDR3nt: TGTGCCAGCAGCCCGTTGACTAGCACGGCAGAGACCCAGTACTTC
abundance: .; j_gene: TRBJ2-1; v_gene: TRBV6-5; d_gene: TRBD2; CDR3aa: CASSYEREYNEQFF; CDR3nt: TGTGCCAGCAGTTACGAGCGGGAATACAATGAGCAGTTCTTC
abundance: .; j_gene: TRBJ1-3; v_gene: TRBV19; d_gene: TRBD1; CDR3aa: CASSPGTGYGNTIYF; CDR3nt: TGTGCCAGTAGCCCCGGGACAGGATATGGAAACACCATATATTTT
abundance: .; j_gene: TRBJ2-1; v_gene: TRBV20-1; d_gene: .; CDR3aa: CSARRGNEQFF; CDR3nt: TGCAGTGCTAGAAGGGGGAATGAGCAGTTCTTC
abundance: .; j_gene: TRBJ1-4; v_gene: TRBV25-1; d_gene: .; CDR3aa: CASSESGATNEKLFF; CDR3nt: TGTGCCAGCAGTGAGTCTGGGGCAACTAATGAAAAACTGTTTTTT
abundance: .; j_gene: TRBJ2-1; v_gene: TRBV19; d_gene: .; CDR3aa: CASSMNGRPEQFF; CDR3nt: TGTGCCAGTAGTATGAACGGCAGACCTGAGCAGTTCTTC
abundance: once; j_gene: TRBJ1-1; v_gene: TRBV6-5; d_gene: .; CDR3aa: CASSYRAVRDTEAFF; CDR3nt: TGTGCCAGCAGTTACCGAGCAGTAAGGGACACTGAAGCTTTCTTT
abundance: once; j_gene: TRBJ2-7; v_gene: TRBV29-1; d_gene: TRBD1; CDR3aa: CSVTPGQGSYEQYF; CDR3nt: TGCAGCGTGACTCCGGGACAGGGCTCCTACGAGCAGTACTTC